A selection of T cell receptor beta chains follows, all from one sample in a study of T-cell memory formation after mild COVID-19. Via MiXCR, TCRdb re-called the 5' RACE reads, giving one row per CDR3 protein. The table lists around 300,000 distinct CDR3 sequences, around 15% of them singletons, with 22% in the top ten. Input material: PBMCs or a T cell subset sorted from them (not recorded which). The origin of the receptors is a man aged 18 to 30 who had mild COVID-19 (a few samples of this study predate the infection). Cell type and time point are not known. CDR3s include the opening cysteine and the closing phenylalanine or tryptophan. D genes are given only for firm matches. Size tells how often a clone was seen (once, few, many) or the class of an expanded clone, and some rows leave it out.

j_call: TRBJ2-3
v_call: TRBV5-1
clone_size: few
d_call: NA
cdr3_nt: TGCGCCAGCAGCCCAGGGACGCCAGGGGATACGCAGTATTTT
cdr3_aa: CASSPGTPGDTQYF

j_call: TRBJ2-2
v_call: TRBV7-6
clone_size: NA
d_call: NA
cdr3_nt: TGTGCCAGCAGCTTAATTTTAGCCGGGTTAGACGCGAACACCGGGGAGCTGTTTTTT
cdr3_aa: CASSLILAGLDANTGELFF

j_call: TRBJ1-3
v_call: TRBV7-9
clone_size: NA
d_call: NA
cdr3_nt: TGTGCCAGCAGCTTAGGACACGGAAACACCATATATTTT
cdr3_aa: CASSLGHGNTIYF

j_call: TRBJ1-5
v_call: TRBV6-5
clone_size: NA
d_call: NA
cdr3_nt: TGTGCCAGCAGTCCGACCGTAGGGCTCCATCAGCCCCAGCATTTT
cdr3_aa: CASSPTVGLHQPQHF

j_call: TRBJ2-7
v_call: TRBV10-2
clone_size: NA
d_call: NA
cdr3_nt: TGCGCCAGCAGTGATAAGGGCAGTACCTACGAGCAGTACTTC
cdr3_aa: CASSDKGSTYEQYF

j_call: TRBJ2-2
v_call: TRBV3-1
clone_size: NA
d_call: NA
cdr3_nt: TGTGCCAGCAGCCAAGAATGGAAGAACACCGGGGAGCTGTTTTTT
cdr3_aa: CASSQEWKNTGELFF

j_call: TRBJ2-3
v_call: TRBV28
clone_size: few
d_call: NA
cdr3_nt: TGTGCCAGCAGTGTCCGGGGTGCCGTAGCGACAGATACGCAGTATTTT
cdr3_aa: CASSVRGAVATDTQYF

j_call: TRBJ1-3
v_call: TRBV7-9
clone_size: few
d_call: NA
cdr3_nt: TGTGCCAGCAGCCTGGGGTTTGGCGTCTCTGGAAACACCATATATTTT
cdr3_aa: CASSLGFGVSGNTIYF

j_call: TRBJ2-5
v_call: TRBV11-2
clone_size: NA
d_call: TRBD2
cdr3_nt: TGTGCCAGCAGCTTAGCACTAGCGGGACACCCACTCCACGAGACCCAGTACTTC
cdr3_aa: CASSLALAGHPLHETQYF

j_call: TRBJ2-7
v_call: TRBV4-1
clone_size: NA
d_call: TRBD1
cdr3_nt: TGCGCCAGCAGCCACCGTGAGACAGGGGCCTACGAGCAGTACTTC
cdr3_aa: CASSHRETGAYEQYF

j_call: TRBJ2-1
v_call: TRBV21-1
clone_size: NA
d_call: NA
cdr3_nt: TGTGCCAGCAGCAAAGGGCCGGCAGGGCACAATGAGCAGTTCTTC
cdr3_aa: CASSKGPAGHNEQFF

j_call: TRBJ1-2
v_call: TRBV10-3
clone_size: NA
d_call: NA
cdr3_nt: TGTGCCATCAATGCAGGCCATGGCTACACCTTC
cdr3_aa: CAINAGHGYTF

j_call: TRBJ1-2
v_call: TRBV7-2
clone_size: few
d_call: NA
cdr3_nt: TGTGCCAGCAGCTTAGCTATCCAATCTAACTATGGCTACACCTTC
cdr3_aa: CASSLAIQSNYGYTF

j_call: TRBJ2-1
v_call: TRBV20-1
clone_size: many
d_call: TRBD2
cdr3_nt: TGCAGTGTTCATAATGGGAGGGATGGCTACAATGAGCAGTTCTTC
cdr3_aa: CSVHNGRDGYNEQFF

j_call: TRBJ1-2
v_call: TRBV6-1
clone_size: few
d_call: NA
cdr3_nt: TGTGCCAGCAGTGTTCAACCCGCTAACTATGGCTACACCTTC
cdr3_aa: CASSVQPANYGYTF

j_call: TRBJ2-4
v_call: TRBV20-1
clone_size: many
d_call: NA
cdr3_nt: TGCAGTGCTAGAGTCAGGGTCGTCAAAAACATTCAGTACTTC
cdr3_aa: CSARVRVVKNIQYF

j_call: TRBJ2-7
v_call: TRBV7-6
clone_size: many
d_call: TRBD1
cdr3_nt: TGTGCCAGCAGTTGGGACAGGGGCTACGAGCAGTACTTC
cdr3_aa: CASSWDRGYEQYF

j_call: TRBJ1-3
v_call: TRBV6-5
clone_size: few
d_call: NA
cdr3_nt: TGTGCCAGCATTGCGGTTGGAAACACCATATATTTT
cdr3_aa: CASIAVGNTIYF

j_call: TRBJ1-2
v_call: TRBV5-1
clone_size: NA
d_call: NA
cdr3_nt: TGCGCCAGCAGCTTGGCCTCGGGCACCGCCTATGGCTACACCTTC
cdr3_aa: CASSLASGTAYGYTF

j_call: TRBJ2-7
v_call: TRBV6-5
clone_size: NA
d_call: NA
cdr3_nt: TGTGCCAGCAGTTACGGGCTCAGCTACGAGCAGTACTTC
cdr3_aa: CASSYGLSYEQYF

j_call: TRBJ2-5
v_call: TRBV12-3/TRBV12-4
clone_size: NA
d_call: NA
cdr3_nt: TGTGCCAGCAGTTTAACGAGACAGGGAGGAGAGACCCAGTACTTC
cdr3_aa: CASSLTRQGGETQYF

j_call: TRBJ1-5
v_call: TRBV5-5
clone_size: few
d_call: NA
cdr3_nt: TGTGCCAGCAGCCCGGTACCAGGCGGGGGGCGCAATCAGCCCCAGCATTTT
cdr3_aa: CASSPVPGGGRNQPQHF

j_call: TRBJ2-3
v_call: TRBV10-3
clone_size: many
d_call: TRBD1
cdr3_nt: TGTGCCATCAGCCGAGACAGGGATGAAGATACGCAGTATTTT
cdr3_aa: CAISRDRDEDTQYF

j_call: TRBJ1-6
v_call: TRBV19
clone_size: few
d_call: NA
cdr3_nt: TGTGCCAGTAGTACTTATGGTCGGAGTAATTCACCCCTCCACTTT
cdr3_aa: CASSTYGRSNSPLHF

j_call: TRBJ2-5
v_call: TRBV3-1
clone_size: NA
d_call: NA
cdr3_nt: TGTGCCAGCAGCCAAGGGGGGCCAGAGACCCAGTACTTC
cdr3_aa: CASSQGGPETQYF

j_call: TRBJ2-1
v_call: TRBV12-3/TRBV12-4
clone_size: NA
d_call: NA
cdr3_nt: TGTGCCAGCGGCGCGGAGCCCTCCTACAATGAGCAGTTCTTC
cdr3_aa: CASGAEPSYNEQFF

j_call: TRBJ2-6
v_call: TRBV18
clone_size: NA
d_call: NA
cdr3_nt: TGTGCCAGCTCACCGACGACAGTCGCACTCTCTGGGGCCAACGTCCTGACTTTC
cdr3_aa: CASSPTTVALSGANVLTF

j_call: TRBJ2-2
v_call: TRBV2
clone_size: NA
d_call: NA
cdr3_nt: TGTGCCAGCAGTGAGGGGCGGGGGAACACCGGGGAGCTGTTTTTT
cdr3_aa: CASSEGRGNTGELFF

j_call: TRBJ2-2
v_call: TRBV5-1
clone_size: NA
d_call: NA
cdr3_nt: TGCGCCAGCAGCTGGGGGCTAGCGGATGATACCGGGGAGCTGTTTTTT
cdr3_aa: CASSWGLADDTGELFF

j_call: TRBJ2-7
v_call: TRBV4-1
clone_size: many
d_call: TRBD2
cdr3_nt: TGCGCCAGCAGCCAAGATGGGCGGGGGGCCGACCTCTACGAGCAGTACTTC
cdr3_aa: CASSQDGRGADLYEQYF

j_call: TRBJ2-5
v_call: TRBV25-1
clone_size: NA
d_call: TRBD2
cdr3_nt: TGTGCCAGCCCCGGGCTAGCGGGGGGGCCGGTGGAGACCCAGTACTTC
cdr3_aa: CASPGLAGGPVETQYF

j_call: TRBJ2-1
v_call: TRBV7-2
clone_size: many
d_call: TRBD2
cdr3_nt: TGTGCCAGCAGCTCTAGCGGGGGGGCCTACAATGAGCAGTTCTTC
cdr3_aa: CASSSSGGAYNEQFF

j_call: TRBJ2-5
v_call: TRBV7-2
clone_size: few
d_call: TRBD2
cdr3_nt: TGTGCCAGCAGCTTAGGTGGGGTTGCGGGGGTTAGGGAGACCCAGTACTTC
cdr3_aa: CASSLGGVAGVRETQYF

j_call: TRBJ2-3
v_call: TRBV5-1
clone_size: NA
d_call: NA
cdr3_nt: TGCGCCAGCAGCTCAATTAGCACAGATACGCAGTATTTT
cdr3_aa: CASSSISTDTQYF

j_call: TRBJ1-1
v_call: TRBV5-1
clone_size: NA
d_call: NA
cdr3_nt: TGCGCCAGCAGCTTGGCCACGGCAGACACTGAAGCTTTCTTT
cdr3_aa: CASSLATADTEAFF

j_call: TRBJ2-5
v_call: TRBV28
clone_size: many
d_call: TRBD2
cdr3_nt: TGTGCCAGCAGCCTCACTAGCGGGCGGCAGGCGCCGAAAGAGACCCAGTACTTC
cdr3_aa: CASSLTSGRQAPKETQYF

j_call: TRBJ2-5
v_call: TRBV6-2/TRBV6-3
clone_size: NA
d_call: NA
cdr3_nt: TGTGCCAGCGTCACCGGTGGGGGTCAAGAGACCCAGTACTTC
cdr3_aa: CASVTGGGQETQYF

j_call: TRBJ2-1
v_call: TRBV13
clone_size: NA
d_call: TRBD1
cdr3_nt: TGTGCCAGCAGCTTAGCCCCTACAGGGGGATACAATGAGCAGTTCTTC
cdr3_aa: CASSLAPTGGYNEQFF

j_call: TRBJ2-7
v_call: TRBV5-1
clone_size: many
d_call: TRBD1
cdr3_nt: TGCGCCAGCAGCTCTTACGGACAGGCGGAGCAGTACTTC
cdr3_aa: CASSSYGQAEQYF

j_call: TRBJ2-3
v_call: TRBV12-3/TRBV12-4
clone_size: many
d_call: TRBD1
cdr3_nt: TGTGCCAGCAGTCCCGACCGTCACAGGGGAACGCAGTATTTT
cdr3_aa: CASSPDRHRGTQYF

j_call: TRBJ1-3
v_call: TRBV12-3/TRBV12-4
clone_size: NA
d_call: NA
cdr3_nt: TGTGCCAGCAGCCTTGGGAGGCCTAATTCTGGAAACACCATATATTTT
cdr3_aa: CASSLGRPNSGNTIYF

j_call: TRBJ1-3
v_call: TRBV4-2
clone_size: many
d_call: TRBD1
cdr3_nt: TGTGCCAGCAGCCAAGGACAGGGGAGCTCTGGAAACACCATATATTTT
cdr3_aa: CASSQGQGSSGNTIYF

j_call: TRBJ2-5
v_call: TRBV27
clone_size: NA
d_call: NA
cdr3_nt: TGTGCCAGCAGTCCCCGGTGGGAGAAGACCCAGTACTTC
cdr3_aa: CASSPRWEKTQYF

j_call: TRBJ1-5
v_call: TRBV15
clone_size: few
d_call: NA
cdr3_nt: TGTGCCACCAGCAGAGATTATAGTCAGCCCCAGCATTTT
cdr3_aa: CATSRDYSQPQHF

j_call: TRBJ2-3
v_call: TRBV5-1
clone_size: many
d_call: NA
cdr3_nt: TGCGCCAGCAGCTTGGCCCTGGGCGGGGGCACAGATACGCAGTATTTT
cdr3_aa: CASSLALGGGTDTQYF

j_call: TRBJ2-1
v_call: TRBV4-3
clone_size: many
d_call: NA
cdr3_nt: TGCGCCAGCAGCCAGGGTGGAGGGTTTAATGAGCAGTTCTTC
cdr3_aa: CASSQGGGFNEQFF

j_call: TRBJ1-2
v_call: TRBV7-9
clone_size: few
d_call: NA
cdr3_nt: TGTGCCAGCAGCTTAGCACCGACGGCTAACTATGGCTACACCTTC
cdr3_aa: CASSLAPTANYGYTF

j_call: TRBJ1-4
v_call: TRBV12-3/TRBV12-4
clone_size: few
d_call: NA
cdr3_nt: TGTGCCAGCAGTTTTAATGAAAAACTGTTTTTT
cdr3_aa: CASSFNEKLFF

j_call: TRBJ2-3
v_call: TRBV7-9
clone_size: many
d_call: NA
cdr3_nt: TGTGCCAGCAGCTTAACTACTAGCACAGATACGCAGTATTTT
cdr3_aa: CASSLTTSTDTQYF

j_call: TRBJ1-2
v_call: TRBV5-1
clone_size: NA
d_call: TRBD1
cdr3_nt: TGCGCCAGCAGCCAGGGACAGGTGGGGAACTATGGCTACACCTTC
cdr3_aa: CASSQGQVGNYGYTF

j_call: TRBJ2-2
v_call: TRBV6-5
clone_size: NA
d_call: NA
cdr3_nt: TGTGCCAGCCCTCCTGAGTCGAACACCGGGGAGCTGTTTTTT
cdr3_aa: CASPPESNTGELFF

j_call: TRBJ1-5
v_call: TRBV7-9
clone_size: few
d_call: NA
cdr3_nt: TGTGCCAGCAGCCCTCGAGCCGGACAGCCCCAGCATTTT
cdr3_aa: CASSPRAGQPQHF

j_call: TRBJ2-3
v_call: TRBV10-3
clone_size: few
d_call: NA
cdr3_nt: TGTGCCATCAGAACCTCCCGGACAAGCACTAGCACAGATACGCAGTATTTT
cdr3_aa: CAIRTSRTSTSTDTQYF

j_call: TRBJ1-2
v_call: TRBV6-6
clone_size: NA
d_call: TRBD1
cdr3_nt: TGTGCCAGCAGGCAGGGGGGGTTCGGGACCTATGGCTACACCTTC
cdr3_aa: CASRQGGFGTYGYTF

j_call: TRBJ2-7
v_call: TRBV7-9
clone_size: few
d_call: TRBD1
cdr3_nt: TGTGCCAGCAGCGGGACAGGGTACTACGAGCAGTACTTC
cdr3_aa: CASSGTGYYEQYF

j_call: TRBJ1-1
v_call: TRBV4-1
clone_size: NA
d_call: NA
cdr3_nt: TGCGCCAGCAGACACGTTGGGGGCACTGAAGCTTTCTTT
cdr3_aa: CASRHVGGTEAFF

j_call: TRBJ1-6
v_call: TRBV6-2/TRBV6-3
clone_size: NA
d_call: TRBD1
cdr3_nt: TGTGCCAGCAGGATAGACAGGGGAGCGGCACCCCTCCACTTT
cdr3_aa: CASRIDRGAAPLHF

j_call: TRBJ2-1
v_call: TRBV29-1
clone_size: NA
d_call: NA
cdr3_nt: TGCAGCGTTGACAGCGACAATGAGCAGTTCTTC
cdr3_aa: CSVDSDNEQFF

j_call: TRBJ2-3
v_call: TRBV9
clone_size: few
d_call: NA
cdr3_nt: TGTGCCAGCAACCTAGCCACAGATACGCAGTATTTT
cdr3_aa: CASNLATDTQYF